What follows are 30 T cell receptor beta chains derived from one specimen sequenced in a study of cytomegalovirus exposure and HLA in healthy donors. The PCR was carried out with 60 Vbeta primers and 13 Jbeta primers. Data came from immunoSEQ multiplex PCR; TCRdb stores just in-frame clones and leaves some out. The sample records some 150,000 clones, roughly four fifths being singletons. Sequenced material: PBMCs. These receptors all stem from a woman in her forties or fifties in good health and CMV-seropositive.

The chain links TRBV9 to TRBJ2-5; 11 positions agree with TRBD2. Unmatched junction bases numbered 5, after V lost 3 bases and J lost 4 bases. Germline V gene data show CDR1 as SGDLS and CDR2 as YYNGEE. The CDR3 length is 15 residues. Here the CDR3 reads CASSEILAGVETQYF. The CDR3 DNA reads TGTGCCAGCAGCGAAATACTAGCGGGAGTAGAGACCCAGTACTTC.

The chain links TRBV11-3 to TRBJ2-1, with D unclear. The germline V gene encodes CDR1 SGHNT and CDR2 YENEEA. This CDR3 comprises 14 residues. The V end was cut by 3 bases, the J end by 2 bases, with 8 bases between. The CDR3 DNA reads TGTGCCAGCAGCTTTTCGATAGCCTACAATGAGCAGTTCTTC. It yields the protein CASSFSIAYNEQFF.

The table lists this clone with a count of one. The chain combines TRBV28 with TRBJ1-5; D possibly corresponds to TRBD1 (5 bases). Germline loops: CDR1 MDHEN, CDR2 SYDVKM. The CDR3 contains 15 residues. The V end lost 3 bases, the J end lost 6 bases, and 15 bases lay between the germline ends. The DNA of the CDR3 is TGTGCCAGCAGTTTTCCCCCGGGGGAGAGTCAGCCCCAGCATTTT. It translates to CASSFPPGESQPQHF. Supplemented by reference TRBV28 and TRBJ1-5, the full variable domain reads DVKVTQSSRYLVKRTGEKVFLECVQDMDHENMFWYRQDPGLGLRLIYFSYDVKMKEKGDIPEGYSVSREKKERFSLILESASTNQTSMYLCASSFPPGESQPQHFGDGTRLSIL.

The rearrangement links TRBV30 to TRBJ2-2, with TRBD1 matching 7 bases. This CDR3 spans 13 amino acids. J was trimmed by 6 bases and V by 1 base; bases with no gene match: 2. Germline-derived CDR1 and CDR2 are GTSNPN and SVGIG (reference sequence). CDR3 region: CAWSGTGPGELFF. The CDR3 DNA reads TGTGCCTGGAGTGGGACAGGCCCCGGGGAGCTGTTTTTT.

This chain joins TRBV19 and TRBJ2-2; TRBD2 aligns across 10 bases. The CDR3 sequence is 15 residues long. Germline CDR1 reads LNHDA; CDR2 reads SQIVND (reference sequence). J was trimmed by 0 bases and V by 6 bases; bases with no gene match: 1. The CDR3 spells CASRLAGANTGELFF. As DNA, the CDR3 is TGTGCCAGTAGGCTAGCGGGAGCGAACACCGGGGAGCTGTTTTTT.

The chain links TRBV5-6 to TRBJ2-7; D is ambiguous. Germline CDR1 is SGHDT and CDR2 is YYEEEE. V gave up 0 bases and J gave up 3 bases, with 16 bases separating them. This CDR3 contains 16 residues. DNA for the CDR3: TGTGCCAGCAGCTTGGCCGGGTCTAACATTGACTACGAGCAGTACTTC. As protein: CASSLAGSNIDYEQYF.

This chain connects TRBV6-1 to TRBJ2-7, with 8 nucleotides matching TRBD2. The germline V gene encodes CDR1 MNHNS and CDR2 SASEGT. The CDR3 runs 14 residues. V gave up 7 bases and J gave up 5 bases; unmatched junction bases: 10. The CDR3 loop is CASTSGSGEHEQYF. The CDR3, as DNA: TGTGCCAGCACCTCGGGTAGCGGGGAACACGAGCAGTACTTC.

The chain employs TRBV7-8 and TRBJ1-1; 8 bases align to TRBD1. Germline V CDR1 and CDR2: SGHVS, FQNEAQ. The CDR3 length is 15 residues. J gave up 3 bases and V 4 bases, and 7 bases lay outside the gene matches. In DNA form, the CDR3 reads TGTGCCAGCAGCTCCAGGACAGGGCGGGACACTGAAGCTTTCTTT. Protein: CASSSRTGRDTEAFF.

The rearrangement links TRBV19 to TRBJ1-2, with D tentatively TRBD1 (5 bases). Germline loops: CDR1 LNHDA, CDR2 SQIVND (reference sequence). V was pared by 5 bases and J by 3 bases, with 13 bases between. This CDR3 has 14 residues. CDR3 DNA: TGTGCCAGTAGTTTCAGGGTCGGCGACTATGGCTACACCTTC. This translates into CASSFRVGDYGYTF.

About this clone: Germline and junction disagree at one end, which may indicate a read error. This specimen includes other DNA sequences encoding the same CDR3. The rearrangement uses TRBV5-4 and TRBJ2-4; TRBD1 aligns across 8 bases. Germline V gives CDR1 SGHNT, CDR2 YYREEE (reference sequence). The CDR3 runs 14 residues. This CDR3 reads CASSLTGEFAIQYF. The CDR3 nucleotides are TGTGCCAGTAGCTTGACAGGGGAATTCGCCATTCAGTACTTC.

The chain has TRBV11-3 and TRBJ2-2; tentatively, D is TRBD1 (5 bases). V was trimmed by 2 bases and J by 3 bases, leaving 22 bases between them. Germline V gene data show CDR1 as SGHNT and CDR2 as YENEEA. The CDR3 runs 19 residues. The CDR3 DNA is TGTGCCAGCAGCTTATCGGGTTTTACCCGACAGCCGGACACCGGGGAGCTGTTTTTT. Translating gives CASSLSGFTRQPDTGELFF.

The chain employs TRBV29-1 and TRBJ2-3, with 11 bases that match TRBD2. With V trimmed by 3 bases and J by 0 bases, 2 bases remained unmatched. Germline CDR1 reads SQVTM; CDR2 reads ANQGSEA. CDR3 length: 15 residues. The DNA of the CDR3 is TGCAGCGTTGAGGGGACTAGCGGTAGCACAGATACGCAGTATTTT. Protein sequence: CSVEGTSGSTDTQYF.

The genes are TRBV13 and TRBJ2-7, with a possible D match to TRBD1 (7 bases). CDR3 length: 14 residues. Trimming removed 4 bases from V and 6 bases from J, with 16 bases in between. The germline V gene encodes CDR1 PRHDT and CDR2 FYEKMQ (reference sequence). CDR3 sequence reads: CASSSQGGGGEQYF. The CDR3 DNA is TGTGCCAGCAGCTCCCAGGGGGGCGGCGGCGAGCAGTACTTC.

V is TRBV11-1 and J is TRBJ2-2, with D maybe TRBD2 (5 bases). Trimming removed 5 bases at V and 1 base at J, with 11 bases between. Germline V gene lookup returns CDR1 SGHAT and CDR2 FQDESV (reference sequence). CDR3 size: 15 residues. DNA for the CDR3: TGTGCCAGCAGCCGGAGGACTGGGAACACCGGGGAGCTGTTTTTT. As protein: CASSRRTGNTGELFF.

The V gene is TRBV30, the J gene TRBJ1-4; D is unclear. This CDR3 region has 13 residues. Germline CDR1 reads GTSNPN; CDR2 reads SVGIG (reference sequence). Deletions cut 8 bases from V and 3 bases from J, with 13 bases between. The CDR3 is CAGKRAPNEKLFF. CDR3 in DNA: TGTGCCGGGAAGAGGGCCCCTAATGAAAAACTGTTTTTT.

There are many counts of this clone. The V and J genes are TRBV4-1 and TRBJ2-3; 15 bases are a match to TRBD2. Germline trimming cut 3 bases from V and 6 bases from J; bases unmatched to any gene: 13. This CDR3 has 19 residues. Germline assignment: CDR1 MGHRA and CDR2 YSYEKL. The CDR3 DNA is TGCGCCAGCAGCCACCCCGGACTAGCGGGAGGGCCCCGCAGGGATACGCAGTATTTT. Protein: CASSHPGLAGGPRRDTQYF.

This clone was detected once. The chain has TRBV7-2 and TRBJ2-1, with a tentative D call TRBD1 (6 bases). CDR3 length: 15 amino acids. V was cut by 5 bases and J by 0 bases, with 11 bases left in between. Per the germline V gene, CDR1 is SGHTA and CDR2 is FQGNSA. The chain's CDR3 is CASSLTGSSYNEQFF. CDR3 bases: TGTGCCAGCAGCCTAACAGGGAGCTCCTACAATGAGCAGTTCTTC. Using reference TRBV7-2 and TRBJ2-1 for the parts outside the CDR3, the full variable domain is GAGVSQSPSNKVTEKGKDVELRCDPISGHTALYWYRQSLGQGLEFLIYFQGNSAPDKSGLPSDRFSAERTGGSVSTLTIQRTQQEDSAVYLCASSLTGSSYNEQFFGPGTRLTVL.

The V and J genes are TRBV6-6 and TRBJ2-2; D gene uncertain. The V end was cut by 2 bases, the J end by 2 bases, with 6 bases between. The V gene's germline CDR1 is MNHNY and CDR2 SVGAGI (reference sequence). There are 14 residues in the CDR3. CDR3 in amino acids: CASSYIRNTGELFF. Here the CDR3 DNA reads TGTGCCAGCAGTTACATCAGAAACACCGGGGAGCTGTTTTTT.

This clone appeared a few times. CDR3 sequence reads: CASSLLSPGGSQPQHF. CDR3 DNA sequence: TGTGCCAGCAGTTTACTTAGTCCGGGAGGGAGTCAGCCCCAGCATTTT. The V and J genes are TRBV28 and TRBJ1-5; D gene uncertain. This CDR3 comprises 16 residues. The germline V gene encodes CDR1 MDHEN and CDR2 SYDVKM. V gave up 2 bases and J gave up 6 bases, with 17 bases separating them. The whole variable domain, filled in from reference TRBV28 and TRBJ1-5, reads DVKVTQSSRYLVKRTGEKVFLECVQDMDHENMFWYRQDPGLGLRLIYFSYDVKMKEKGDIPEGYSVSREKKERFSLILESASTNQTSMYLCASSLLSPGGSQPQHFGDGTRLSIL.

This clone was counted a few times. V gene TRBV6-1 combines with J gene TRBJ2-1, with 11 bases that match TRBD2. CDR1 MNHNS and CDR2 SASEGT come from the germline V gene. This CDR3 is 17 amino acids long. The junction had 9 bases not matched to a gene; V was cut back by 1 base and J by 7 bases. In DNA, the CDR3 is TGTGCCAGCAGTGAAGGTTTACTAGCGGGAGCGGGTAATGAGCAGTTCTTC. Translated: CASSEGLLAGAGNEQFF.

The chain carries TRBV11-2 and TRBJ1-1; a weak D match, TRBD1 (5 bases). The V gene's germline CDR1 is SGHAT and CDR2 FQNNGV. V was pared by 5 bases and J by 3 bases, with 7 bases between. CDR3 length: 12 residues. CDR3 sequence: CASSPGYTEAFF. CDR3 coding DNA: TGTGCCAGCAGCCCAGGGTACACTGAAGCTTTCTTT.

The rearrangement joins TRBV6-1 to TRBJ2-3, with 7 bases lining up with TRBD2. The germline V gene encodes CDR1 MNHNS and CDR2 SASEGT. The CDR3 extends over 17 amino acids. V shed 0 bases and J 1 base; nucleotides not matched to a gene: 7. The CDR3 reads CASSEAWEGYRTDTQYF. In nucleotides, the CDR3 is TGTGCCAGCAGTGAAGCGTGGGAGGGCTATCGCACAGATACGCAGTATTTT.

The V call is TRBV30, the J call TRBJ1-5, with unresolved D. The V gene lost 0 bases and the J gene lost 2 bases, with 8 bases spanning the gap. CDR1 is GTSNPN and CDR2 is SVGIG in the germline V gene (reference sequence). The CDR3 runs 14 residues. The CDR3 sequence is CAWSVRGRNQPQHF. CDR3 sequence (DNA): TGTGCCTGGAGTGTCCGGGGTCGCAATCAGCCCCAGCATTTT.

The chain employs TRBV28 and TRBJ2-7, with D tentatively TRBD2 (6 bases). CDR1 MDHEN and CDR2 SYDVKM come from the germline V gene. Deletions cut 6 bases from V and 3 bases from J, with 12 bases between. This CDR3 is built from 13 residues. In nucleotides, the CDR3 is TGTGCCAGCAGGCGGGACCGCTACTACGAGCAGTACTTC. Protein sequence: CASRRDRYYEQYF.

The genes are TRBV5-1 and TRBJ2-1; tentative D call: TRBD2 (6 bases). The germline gives CDR1 SGHRS, CDR2 YFSETQ. The CDR3 totals 15 residues. Trimming cost V 0 bases and J 4 bases, with 11 bases left between them. CDR3 region: CASSLEGLPYNEQFF. The CDR3 nucleotides read TGCGCCAGCAGCTTGGAGGGACTGCCGTACAATGAGCAGTTCTTC. Drawing the rest from reference TRBV5-1 and TRBJ2-1, the complete variable domain is KAGVTQTPRYLIKTRGQQVTLSCSPISGHRSVSWYQQTPGQGLQFLFEYFSETQRNKGNFPGRFSGRQFSNSRSEMNVSTLELGDSALYLCASSLEGLPYNEQFFGPGTRLTVL.

This chain links TRBV7-9 with TRBJ1-2; weak D call: TRBD1 (5 bases). This CDR3 contains 19 residues. Trimming took off 1 base at V and 0 bases at J, with 21 bases between the two ends. Germline values: CDR1 SEHNR, CDR2 FQNEAQ (reference sequence). The CDR3 sequence: CASSLVSGADYEPNYGYTF. The CDR3 DNA is TGTGCCAGCAGCTTAGTTTCTGGGGCAGATTATGAACCTAACTATGGCTACACCTTC.

The chain links TRBV5-1 to TRBJ2-1; D is perhaps TRBD2 (6 bases). CDR1 is SGHRS and CDR2 is YFSETQ in the germline V gene. V dropped 4 bases and J dropped 10 bases, with 15 bases sitting between them. The CDR3 is 13 residues long. The CDR3 DNA is TGCGCCAGCAGCCTCGGGACTGGAGGAGAGCAGTTCTTC. Residues: CASSLGTGGEQFF. The entire variable domain, with the rest obtained from reference TRBV5-1 and TRBJ2-1, is as follows: KAGVTQTPRYLIKTRGQQVTLSCSPISGHRSVSWYQQTPGQGLQFLFEYFSETQRNKGNFPGRFSGRQFSNSRSEMNVSTLELGDSALYLCASSLGTGGEQFFGPGTRLTVL.

V is TRBV30 and J is TRBJ2-7; D not certain. V was clipped by 4 bases and J by 2 bases, with 18 bases between them. This CDR3 spans 15 amino acids. Per germline, CDR1 GTSNPN and CDR2 SVGIG (reference sequence). DNA of the CDR3: TGTGCCTGGAAAAAACCGACTGTTTTAGCCTACGAGCAGTACTTC. It codes for CAWKKPTVLAYEQYF.

The chain employs TRBV4-1 and TRBJ1-5; D not resolved. V lost 3 bases and J lost 3, with 12 bases in between. There are 15 residues in the CDR3. The germline V gene encodes CDR1 MGHRA and CDR2 YSYEKL. The CDR3 sequence is CASSQFRMSNQPQHF. CDR3 nucleotides: TGCGCCAGCAGCCAGTTCAGGATGTCCAATCAGCCCCAGCATTTT.

The chain is built from TRBV27 and TRBJ1-5, with D uncertain. Germline CDR1 MNHEY, CDR2 SMNVEV (reference sequence). The ends were cut back, 1 base at V and 0 bases at J, with 7 bases in the middle. CDR3 size: 15 residues. The CDR3 is CASSLYGVSNQPQHF. CDR3 nucleotides: TGTGCCAGCAGTTTATACGGAGTTAGCAATCAGCCCCAGCATTTT.